This T cell receptor (beta chain) was profiled in a study of human T cells and chemical hapten exposure. The CDR3 runs 14 residues. The junction had 7 bases not matched to a gene; V was cut back by 2 bases and J by 5 bases. Per the germline V gene, CDR1 is SGDLS and CDR2 is YYNGEE. TCRdb reprocessed the RACE reads with MiXCR, giving one entry per CDR3 protein. Among over 100,000 distinct CDR3 sequences listed, 9% to 9.5% were seen once. The time point here: patch test 2, 6 weeks after DPC sensitization. Sample treatment: therapeutic diphenylcyclopropenone sensitization with weekly scalp DPC. The TCR comes from a middle-aged woman with alopecia areata. Some clones in this sample may be carry-over from other donors' samples. The specimen was whole blood, collected in connection with sensitization to the hapten diphenylcyclopropenone (DPC). The chain employs TRBV9 and TRBJ2-7; 7 bases line up with TRBD2. The CDR3 region has the DNA TGTGCCAGCAGCGTTGGCGGGGGTACCAACGAGCAGTACTTC. Translating gives CASSVGGGTNEQYF.